One and the same sample provided the 19 T cell receptor beta chains below, sequenced in a study of beta chain features in type 1 diabetes. The whole isolated RNA underwent reverse transcription, so sequencing captured expressed TCRB transcripts. Generated by immunoSEQ multiplex PCR, the TCRdb table keeps only in-frame clones and is missing some. The sample lists around 160,000 clones, roughly 50% seen once, with around 0.42% in the top ten. The sample was Tregs from blood. These receptors came from a man younger than 35 in good health.

The DNA of the CDR3 is TGTGCCAGCAAAGGGGGACAGGGGGCCTGGGATGAGCAGTTCTTC. Protein sequence: CASKGGQGAWDEQFF. The chain couples TRBV6-1 to TRBJ2-1, with TRBD1 matching 12 bases. This CDR3 has 15 residues. After removal of 7 bases from V and 8 bases from J, the junction contained 9 bases not matched to a gene. In germline, CDR1 is MNHNS, CDR2 SASEGT.

The V call is TRBV5-4, the J call TRBJ2-5, with 11 bases matching TRBD2. The assigned J gene may be wrong: the sequence end matches TRBJ2-7 better. Looked up from germline, CDR1 is SGHNT and CDR2 is YYREEE (reference sequence). The CDR3 consists of 14 residues. The CDR3 DNA reads TGTGCCAGCAGCCTCGGGACTAGCGGATACGAGCAGTACTTC. This sequence encodes CASSLGTSGYEQYF.

The chain joins TRBV4-2 to TRBJ1-5, with 9 bases fitting TRBD1. From germline, CDR1 is LGHNA and CDR2 YNFKEQ. J gave up 2 bases and V 3 bases, and 5 bases lay outside the gene matches. This CDR3 region has 16 residues. CDR3 in DNA: TGTGCCAGCAGCCATGGGGGACAGGGCGGCAATCAGCCCCAGCATTTT. Its translation: CASSHGGQGGNQPQHF.

V and J are TRBV7-2 and TRBJ1-2; 12 bases agree with TRBD1. J was trimmed by 6 bases and V by 1 base; bases with no gene match: 6. There are 16 residues in the CDR3. Germline CDR1 reads SGHTA; CDR2 reads FQGNSA. CDR3 bases: TGTGCCAGCAGCTTAGTTTTTGGGACAGGGGGCGATGGCTACACCTTC. This codes for CASSLVFGTGGDGYTF.

The gene calls are TRBV7-2 and TRBJ2-7; TRBD2 agrees at 8 bases. The ends lost 1 base at V and 6 bases at J; junction bases unmatched: 5. The CDR3 runs to 14 residues. The V gene's germline CDR1 is SGHTA and CDR2 FQGNSA. CDR3 DNA sequence: TGTGCCAGCAGCTTAGTAGCGGGATCCGGCGAGCAGTACTTC. It is translated as CASSLVAGSGEQYF.

This clone was counted a few times. The chain recombines TRBV7-8 with TRBJ1-1, with D tentatively TRBD1 (5 bases). With 1 base removed from V and 0 bases from J, the gap between germline ends came to 9 bases. The germline gives CDR1 SGHVS, CDR2 FQNEAQ. The length of the CDR3 is 15 residues. In DNA form, the CDR3 reads TGTGCCAGCAGCTTAGAGACAGTCATGAACACTGAAGCTTTCTTT. It yields the protein CASSLETVMNTEAFF.

The genes are TRBV10-3 and TRBJ2-5; the D gene is possibly TRBD2 (6 bases). Germline CDR1 and CDR2: ENHRY and SYGVKD. V lost 10 bases and J lost 1, with 13 bases in between. The CDR3 contains 13 residues. The CDR3 region is CASTTSFQETQYF. The CDR3 coding sequence is TGTGCCAGCACTACTAGCTTCCAAGAGACCCAGTACTTC.

The chain uses TRBV30 and TRBJ1-1; 8 bases line up with TRBD1. This CDR3 contains 13 residues. The V gene's germline CDR1 is GTSNPN and CDR2 SVGIG (reference sequence). J gave up 4 bases and V 2 bases, and 3 bases lay outside the gene matches. CDR3 nucleotide sequence: TGTGCCTGGAGTTCAGGGGGCGGCACTGAAGCTTTCTTT. This sequence encodes CAWSSGGGTEAFF.

The chain combines TRBV6-6 with TRBJ2-7, with D tentatively TRBD1 (6 bases). V lost 6 bases, J lost 5 bases, and 23 bases lay in between. This CDR3 region has 16 residues. Germline V gene data show CDR1 as MNHNY and CDR2 as SVGAGI (reference sequence). The CDR3 region has the DNA TGTGCCAGCAGCCCTTCCTTCCAGGGCAGGGGCAACGAGCAGTACTTC. It yields the protein CASSPSFQGRGNEQYF.

The chain joins TRBV19 to TRBJ2-4; D possibly corresponds to TRBD2 (7 bases). Trimming removed 1 base at V and 5 bases at J, with 15 bases between. The CDR3 consists of 16 residues. CDR1 and CDR2 (germline): LNHDA, SQIVND (reference sequence). CDR3 coding DNA: TGTGCCAGTAGTATAGTGCGGGGGCTGAGGGAAAACATTCAGTACTTC. Protein: CASSIVRGLRENIQYF.

A single count supports this clone. The V gene is TRBV28, the J gene TRBJ1-2; perhaps TRBD1 as D (6 bases). The germline V gene encodes CDR1 MDHEN and CDR2 SYDVKM. V was trimmed by 6 bases and J by 4 bases, leaving 15 bases between them. There are 14 residues in the CDR3. The CDR3 DNA reads TGTGCCAGCAGGGGTACAGGGTATGTCTATGGCTACACCTTC. It yields the protein CASRGTGYVYGYTF.

This clone occurred a few times. The V and J genes are TRBV7-2 and TRBJ2-7; 10 positions agree with TRBD2. Germline values: CDR1 SGHTA, CDR2 FQGNSA. This CDR3 region has 16 residues. The V segment lost 5 bases and the J segment 5 bases; nucleotides outside the gene matches: 12. This CDR3 reads CASSPIRSGGAHEQYF. The CDR3, as DNA: TGTGCCAGCAGCCCCATACGAAGCGGGGGGGCGCACGAGCAGTACTTC.

This rearrangement joins TRBV7-9 to TRBJ2-5; D might be TRBD2 (6 bases). Germline CDR1 is SEHNR and CDR2 is FQNEAQ (reference sequence). The CDR3 is made up of 13 amino acids. Trimming shortened V by 3 bases and J by 5 bases, and 10 bases separated the two germline ends. DNA of the CDR3: TGTGCCAGCAGCTTCTCCGGAGGGGAGACCCAGTACTTC. As protein: CASSFSGGETQYF.

The chain combines TRBV7-3 with TRBJ2-7; 15 bases map to TRBD2. The germline gives CDR1 SGHTA, CDR2 FQGTGA. V lost 2 bases and J lost 2; bases outside the gene matches: 4. There are 17 residues in the CDR3. CDR3 nucleotides: TGTGCCAGCAGCTTACAGGGACTAGCGGGGGGTCCCTACGAGCAGTACTTC. Amino acids: CASSLQGLAGGPYEQYF.

This clone was counted once. The chain couples TRBV5-4 to TRBJ2-7; D remains unclear. The CDR3 covers 13 residues. Germline values: CDR1 SGHNT, CDR2 YYREEE (reference sequence). V was pared by 1 base and J by 2 bases, with 7 bases between. CDR3 protein: CASSLYQTYEQYF. CDR3 nucleotide sequence: TGTGCCAGCAGCTTGTACCAGACCTACGAGCAGTACTTC.

This chain uses TRBV7-2 with TRBJ2-2, with D possibly TRBD1 on 6 matching bases. Germline CDR1 reads SGHTA; CDR2 reads FQGNSA. Deletions cut 5 bases from V and 6 bases from J, with 10 bases between. This CDR3 is built from 13 residues. CDR3 amino acids: CASSPTGSGELFF. The DNA of the CDR3 is TGTGCCAGCAGCCCCACAGGGTCCGGGGAGCTGTTTTTT.

This CDR3 is CASSPGTSGYSLHEQYF. The CDR3 DNA is TGTGCCAGTAGTCCCGGGACTAGCGGGTACTCTCTGCATGAGCAGTACTTC. The rearrangement joins TRBV19 to TRBJ2-7; 12 positions agree with TRBD2. In germline, CDR1 is LNHDA, CDR2 SQIVND (reference sequence). J lost 7 bases, V lost 5 bases, and 15 bases had no gene match. There are 17 residues in the CDR3.

The chain carries TRBV5-1 and TRBJ1-4; D is perhaps TRBD1 (6 bases). The CDR3 has 15 residues. Per germline, CDR1 SGHRS and CDR2 YFSETQ. With 3 bases removed from V and 3 bases from J, the gap between germline ends came to 12 bases. The CDR3 loop reads CASSSLGGANEKLFF. CDR3 DNA: TGCGCCAGCAGCTCCCTAGGGGGGGCTAATGAAAAACTGTTTTTT.

The V call is TRBV4-2, the J call TRBJ1-2; 9 nucleotides match TRBD1. This CDR3 has 13 residues. Germline CDR1 is LGHNA and CDR2 is YNFKEQ. Losses at the gene ends were 1 base for V and 6 bases for J; bases not matched to a gene: 0. The CDR3 is CASSQGTGDGYTF. Here the CDR3 DNA reads TGTGCCAGCAGCCAAGGGACAGGGGATGGCTACACCTTC.